The next 22 T cell receptor beta chains were all read from a single sample in a study of shared clonotypes between healthy human individuals (dated by TCRdb to the early 2020s). CD8 naive samples consisted of CD45RO-negative cells that were positively selected for CCR7, yielding a CD45RA+CCR7+ population without TemRA cells. Libraries were prepared through the immunoSEQ multiplex PCR assay. TCRdb limited this immuneACCESS table to in-frame rearrangements with V and J called. A share of clones is missing; checked studies link under half to unresolved V genes, and the rest is unexplained. The sample includes about 2.2 million clones, with over 85% observed a single time. Of the sample, around 1.7% is held by the ten largest clones. Sequencing used naive CD8+ T cells from PBMCs. Explained via the paper, the cell subset or site label denotes: CD45RA+CCR7+. The receptors were sampled from a man aged 18-30 years in good health. Some clones in this sample may be carry-over from other donors' samples.

This clone has just one count. J is TRBJ2-3 and V is TRBV15; no clear D gene. The CDR3 covers 12 residues. Trimming removed 1 base at V and 4 bases at J, with 3 bases between. The germline CDR1 and CDR2 sequences are LNHNV and YYDKDF (reference sequence). CDR3 sequence: CATSRAPDTQYF. The DNA of the CDR3 is TGTGCCACCAGCAGAGCCCCAGATACGCAGTATTTT.

This chain links TRBV2 with TRBJ1-4, with 8 bases identical to TRBD1. Germline V lookup: CDR1 SNHLY, CDR2 FYNNEI. V lost 6 bases and J lost 4; bases outside the gene matches: 7. This CDR3 contains 15 residues. CDR3 protein: CASSAGTGNNEKLFF. The CDR3 DNA reads as TGTGCCAGCAGCGCCGGGACAGGAAATAATGAAAAACTGTTTTTT.

The chain joins TRBV19 to TRBJ1-1; weak D call: TRBD1 (6 bases). This CDR3 has 14 residues. Trimming shortened V by 6 bases and J by 1 base, and 12 bases separated the two germline ends. Per the germline V gene, CDR1 is LNHDA and CDR2 is SQIVND (reference sequence). The CDR3 coding sequence is TGTGCCAGTAGGAGGAACAGGGAGAACACTGAAGCTTTCTTT. It yields the protein CASRRNRENTEAFF.

This clone was counted only a few times. This chain uses TRBV9 with TRBJ1-1, with 9 bases lining up with TRBD1. Germline V gives CDR1 SGDLS, CDR2 YYNGEE. The CDR3 has 15 residues. Germline trimming cut 3 bases from V and 1 base from J; bases unmatched to any gene: 4. The CDR3 sequence: CASSATGGRNTEAFF. Written as DNA, the CDR3 is TGTGCCAGCAGCGCTACAGGGGGCAGGAACACTGAAGCTTTCTTT.

The chain has TRBV10-1 and TRBJ2-1; weak D call: TRBD2 (6 bases). This CDR3 is built from 15 residues. The V end lost 5 bases, the J end lost 0 bases, and 11 bases lay between the germline ends. The germline CDR1 and CDR2 sequences are WNHNN and SYGVQD (reference sequence). The CDR3 DNA sequence: TGCGCCAGCAGTCCGGGACTGTACTCCTACAATGAGCAGTTCTTC. Translating gives CASSPGLYSYNEQFF.

The chain links TRBV27 to TRBJ2-5, with TRBD1 matching over 7 bases. Trimming removed 2 bases from V and 2 bases from J; junction bases left unmatched: 2. There are 14 residues in the CDR3. Germline CDR1 MNHEY, CDR2 SMNVEV (reference sequence). As DNA, the CDR3 is TGTGCCAGCAGTTTAGAGACAGGGCAAGAGACCCAGTACTTC. Its protein is CASSLETGQETQYF.

V usage is TRBV5-6 and J usage is TRBJ2-3, with D hard to call. Trimming removed 4 bases from V and 3 bases from J, with 21 bases in between. Germline CDR1 is SGHDT and CDR2 is YYEEEE. The CDR3 is 17 amino acids. The CDR3 sequence: CASSEISPAAGTDTQYF. For the CDR3, the DNA is TGTGCCAGCAGCGAGATCTCCCCCGCGGCCGGGACAGATACGCAGTATTTT.

The sample holds a few counts of this clone. The CDR3, as DNA: TGTGCCAGCAGGGGCGAAGACGGGACCTACGAGCAGTACTTC. Protein sequence: CASRGEDGTYEQYF. V gene TRBV27 combines with J gene TRBJ2-7; a possible D gene is TRBD2 (5 bases). Germline loops: CDR1 MNHEY, CDR2 SMNVEV (reference sequence). CDR3 length: 14 amino acids. Between the trimmed V and J ends, which lost 6 bases and 2 bases, there was a span of 14 bases.

The J gene is TRBJ2-3, the V gene TRBV27; 13 bases align to TRBD2. The CDR3 totals 16 residues. CDR1 and CDR2 (germline): MNHEY, SMNVEV (reference sequence). Trimming at V came to 5 bases and at J to 5 bases, leaving 7 bases not matched to a gene. CDR3 region: CASSKGLAGLGDTQYF. The CDR3 DNA is TGTGCCAGCAGTAAGGGACTAGCGGGATTGGGAGATACGCAGTATTTT.

This chain joins TRBV28 and TRBJ1-2, with 8 bases lining up with TRBD1. The length of the CDR3 is 11 residues. In germline, CDR1 is MDHEN, CDR2 SYDVKM. J gave up 10 bases and V 2 bases, and 0 bases lay outside the gene matches. The CDR3 DNA reads as TGTGCCAGCAGTTTACAGGGGGCCTACACCTTC. Protein product: CASSLQGAYTF.

This rearrangement joins TRBV9 to TRBJ1-1, with a weak D call TRBD1 (6 bases). This CDR3 has 16 amino acids. Per germline, CDR1 SGDLS and CDR2 YYNGEE. V was trimmed by 3 bases and J by 1 base, leaving 16 bases between them. Here the CDR3 reads CASSGPQGPTNTEAFF. CDR3 sequence (DNA): TGTGCCAGCAGCGGCCCACAGGGACCGACGAACACTGAAGCTTTCTTT.

As concerns this clone: Other DNA sequences in this sample translate to the same CDR3. The chain is built from TRBV7-9 and TRBJ1-3, with no clear D. This CDR3 spans 14 amino acids. V was shortened by 1 base and J by 0 bases, with 4 bases between the two germline ends. Germline CDR1 SEHNR, CDR2 FQNEAQ (reference sequence). CDR3 sequence: CASSLGDSGNTIYF. As DNA, the CDR3 is TGTGCCAGCAGCTTAGGAGACTCTGGAAACACCATATATTTT.

This clone was seen only once. The chain is built from TRBV5-4 and TRBJ2-7; D is undetermined. The CDR3 is 13 amino acids. The V end was cut by 1 base, the J end by 2 bases, with 7 bases between. In germline, CDR1 is SGHNT, CDR2 YYREEE (reference sequence). The CDR3 nucleotides are TGTGCCAGCAGCTTGTACTCAACCTACGAGCAGTACTTC. Encoded protein: CASSLYSTYEQYF.

The chain links TRBV10-2 to TRBJ1-3; D might be TRBD1 (6 bases). The V end lost 5 bases, the J end lost 2 bases, and 16 bases lay between the germline ends. From germline, CDR1 is WSHSY and CDR2 SAAADI. The CDR3 consists of 16 residues. The CDR3 DNA reads as TGCGCCAGCAGTCCTAAAGGGGGTTGGACTGGAAACACCATATATTTT. Protein sequence: CASSPKGGWTGNTIYF.

The chain employs TRBV28 and TRBJ2-1; 10 bases are shared with TRBD1. Germline values: CDR1 MDHEN, CDR2 SYDVKM. The junction had 18 bases not matched to a gene; V was cut back by 2 bases and J by 2 bases. This CDR3 spans 21 amino acids. CDR3 sequence: CASSLRQGAGDPSGPYNEQFF. CDR3 DNA sequence: TGTGCCAGCAGTTTACGACAGGGGGCGGGAGATCCCTCTGGTCCCTACAATGAGCAGTTCTTC.

The V gene is TRBV9, the J gene TRBJ1-1; 7 positions agree with TRBD1. The CDR3 is made up of 12 amino acids. J was trimmed by 11 bases and V by 4 bases; bases with no gene match: 8. Germline V gene data show CDR1 as SGDLS and CDR2 as YYNGEE. The CDR3 DNA sequence: TGTGCCAGCAGCACACGACAGGGTCGTGCTTTCTTT. Its protein is CASSTRQGRAFF.

The gene calls are TRBV28 and TRBJ1-1; D may be TRBD1 (5 bases). Looked up from germline, CDR1 is MDHEN and CDR2 is SYDVKM. V gave up 5 bases and J gave up 5 bases, with 15 bases separating them. This CDR3 comprises 14 residues. CDR3 DNA sequence: TGTGCCAGCAGTCCTCCCCGGGGACGTACTGAAGCTTTCTTT. Amino acids: CASSPPRGRTEAFF. The full variable domain, rest sourced from reference TRBV28 and TRBJ1-1, is DVKVTQSSRYLVKRTGEKVFLECVQDMDHENMFWYRQDPGLGLRLIYFSYDVKMKEKGDIPEGYSVSREKKERFSLILESASTNQTSMYLCASSPPRGRTEAFFGQGTRLTVV.

The chain joins TRBV11-2 to TRBJ2-1; D is uncertain. Between the trimmed V and J ends, which lost 2 bases and 1 base, there was a span of 9 bases. CDR3 size: 15 residues. Germline lookup yields CDR1 SGHAT and CDR2 FQNNGV. CDR3 nucleotide sequence: TGTGCCAGCAGCTTATCGACGGCTTCCTACAATGAGCAGTTCTTC. Encoded protein: CASSLSTASYNEQFF.

The rearrangement joins TRBV4-3 to TRBJ1-4; no firm D call. The CDR3 loop spans 11 amino acids. The germline gives CDR1 LGHNA, CDR2 YSLEER. Trimming took off 3 bases at V and 6 bases at J, with 2 bases between the two ends. CDR3 bases: TGCGCCAGCAGCCAGGATGAAAAACTGTTTTTT. It yields the protein CASSQDEKLFF.

V gene TRBV19 combines with J gene TRBJ1-2; TRBD1 might be the D (5 bases). There are 14 residues in the CDR3. Trimming cost V 6 bases and J 4 bases, with 15 bases left between them. Germline V gene lookup returns CDR1 LNHDA and CDR2 SQIVND (reference sequence). CDR3 amino acids: CASSLSDRGYGYTF. In DNA form, the CDR3 reads TGTGCCAGTAGCCTTTCGGATAGGGGCTATGGCTACACCTTC.

This chain uses TRBV4-3 with TRBJ2-7; 8 bases align to TRBD1. Germline V gives CDR1 LGHNA, CDR2 YSLEER. Losses at the gene ends were 4 bases for V and 2 bases for J; bases not matched to a gene: 7. CDR3 length: 15 residues. The CDR3 coding sequence is TGCGCCAGCAGCCCAGGGACAGGCACTACCTACGAGCAGTACTTC. It codes for CASSPGTGTTYEQYF.

This chain connects TRBV4-1 to TRBJ2-2; TRBD2 aligns across 11 bases. CDR3 size: 20 residues. The ends lost 1 base at V and 0 bases at J; junction bases unmatched: 10. CDR1 MGHRA and CDR2 YSYEKL come from the germline V gene. CDR3 DNA: TGCGCCAGCAGCCAAGTCCTGGGACTAGCGGTTTCCGCGAACACCGGGGAGCTGTTTTTT. Its protein product is CASSQVLGLAVSANTGELFF.